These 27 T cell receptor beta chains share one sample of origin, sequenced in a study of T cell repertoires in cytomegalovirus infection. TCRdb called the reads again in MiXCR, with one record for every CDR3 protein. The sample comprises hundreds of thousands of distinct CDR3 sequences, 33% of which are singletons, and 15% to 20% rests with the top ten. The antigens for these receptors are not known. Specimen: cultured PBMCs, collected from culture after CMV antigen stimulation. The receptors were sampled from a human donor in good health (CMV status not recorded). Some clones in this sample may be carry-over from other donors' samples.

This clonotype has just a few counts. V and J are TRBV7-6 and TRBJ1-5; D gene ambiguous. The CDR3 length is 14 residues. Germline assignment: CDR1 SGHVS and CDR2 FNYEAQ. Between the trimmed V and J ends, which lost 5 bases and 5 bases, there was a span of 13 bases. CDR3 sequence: CASSPGLADQPQHF. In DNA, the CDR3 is TGTGCCAGCAGCCCCGGACTTGCCGATCAGCCCCAGCATTTT.

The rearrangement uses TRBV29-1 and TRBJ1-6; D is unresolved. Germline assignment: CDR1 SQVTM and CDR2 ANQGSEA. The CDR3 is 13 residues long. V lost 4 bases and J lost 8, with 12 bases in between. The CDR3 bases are TGCAGCGTTGCGACGACCTTGGATTCACCCCTCCACTTT. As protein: CSVATTLDSPLHF.

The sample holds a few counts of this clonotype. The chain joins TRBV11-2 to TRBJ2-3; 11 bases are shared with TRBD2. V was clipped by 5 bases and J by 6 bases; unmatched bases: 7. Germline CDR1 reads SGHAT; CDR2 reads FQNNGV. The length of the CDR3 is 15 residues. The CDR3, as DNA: TGTGCCAGCAGCCGGACTCTAGCGGGAGGCGATACGCAGTATTTT. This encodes CASSRTLAGGDTQYF.

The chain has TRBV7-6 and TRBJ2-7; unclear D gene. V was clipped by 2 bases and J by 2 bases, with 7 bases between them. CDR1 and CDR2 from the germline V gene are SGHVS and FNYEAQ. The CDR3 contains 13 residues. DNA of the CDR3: TGTGCCAGCAGCTTATACAGCACCTACGAGCAGTACTTC. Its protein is CASSLYSTYEQYF.

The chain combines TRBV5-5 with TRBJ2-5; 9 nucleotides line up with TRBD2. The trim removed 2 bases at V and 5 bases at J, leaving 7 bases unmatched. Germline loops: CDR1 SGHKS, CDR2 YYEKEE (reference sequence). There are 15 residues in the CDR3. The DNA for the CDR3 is TGTGCCAGCAGCTTTCTCGGCGGGAGGGCTGAGACCCAGTACTTC. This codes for CASSFLGGRAETQYF.

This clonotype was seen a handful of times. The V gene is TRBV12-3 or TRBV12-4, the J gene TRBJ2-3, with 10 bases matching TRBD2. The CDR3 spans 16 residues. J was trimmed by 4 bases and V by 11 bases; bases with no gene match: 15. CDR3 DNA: TGTGCCGAGGGGGTAGCGGGAGGAGGCAGCCCAGATACGCAGTATTTT. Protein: CAEGVAGGGSPDTQYF.

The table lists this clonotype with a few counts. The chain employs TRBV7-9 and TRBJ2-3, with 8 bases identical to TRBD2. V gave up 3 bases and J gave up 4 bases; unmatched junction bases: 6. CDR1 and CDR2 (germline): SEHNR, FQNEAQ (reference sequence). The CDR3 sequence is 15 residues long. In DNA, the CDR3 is TGTGCCAGCAGCTTTTCGGGACTAGGGGCAGATACGCAGTATTTT. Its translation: CASSFSGLGADTQYF.

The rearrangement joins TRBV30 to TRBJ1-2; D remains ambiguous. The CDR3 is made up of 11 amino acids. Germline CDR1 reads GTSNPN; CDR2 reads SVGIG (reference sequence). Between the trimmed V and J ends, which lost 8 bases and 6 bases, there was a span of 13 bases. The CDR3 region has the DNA TGTGCCCGAGTGGTCGTCGATGGCTACACCTTC. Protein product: CARVVVDGYTF. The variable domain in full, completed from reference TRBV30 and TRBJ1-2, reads SQTIHQWPATLVQPVGSPLSLECTVEGTSNPNLYWYRQAAGRGLQLLFYSVGIGQISSEVPQNLSASRPQDRQFILSSKKLLLSDSGFYLCARVVVDGYTFGSGTRLTVV.

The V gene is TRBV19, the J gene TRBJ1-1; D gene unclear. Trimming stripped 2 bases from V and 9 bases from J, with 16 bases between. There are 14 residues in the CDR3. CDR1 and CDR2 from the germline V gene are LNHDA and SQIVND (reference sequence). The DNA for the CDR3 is TGTGCCAGTAGTATATCTTCCCGCCGAGCAAAAGCTTTCTTT. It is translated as CASSISSRRAKAFF.

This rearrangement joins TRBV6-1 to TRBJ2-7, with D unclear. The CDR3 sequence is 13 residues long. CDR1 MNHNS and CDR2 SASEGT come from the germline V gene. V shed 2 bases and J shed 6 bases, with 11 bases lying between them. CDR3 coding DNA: TGTGCCAGCAGTGAAATGAGGAGTTCCGAGCAGTACTTC. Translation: CASSEMRSSEQYF.

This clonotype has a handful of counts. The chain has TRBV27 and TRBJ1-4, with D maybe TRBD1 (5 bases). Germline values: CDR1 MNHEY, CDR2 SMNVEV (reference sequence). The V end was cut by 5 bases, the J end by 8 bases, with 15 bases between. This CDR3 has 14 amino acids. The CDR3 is CASSIGHLTEKLFF. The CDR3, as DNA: TGTGCCAGCAGTATCGGACATCTTACGGAAAAACTGTTTTTT.

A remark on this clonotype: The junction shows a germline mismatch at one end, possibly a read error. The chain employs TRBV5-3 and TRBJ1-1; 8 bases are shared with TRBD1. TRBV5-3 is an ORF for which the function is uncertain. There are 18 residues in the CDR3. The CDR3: CASSFIQGAVGMNTEAFF. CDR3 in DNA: TGTGCCAGCAGCTTTATTCAGGGGGCTGTTGGGATGAACACTGAAGCTTTCTTT.

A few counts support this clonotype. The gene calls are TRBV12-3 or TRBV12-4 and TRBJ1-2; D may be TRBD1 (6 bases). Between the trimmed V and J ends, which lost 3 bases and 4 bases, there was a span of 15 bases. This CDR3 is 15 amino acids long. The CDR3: CASSLAGGRAYGYTF. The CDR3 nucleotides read TGTGCCAGCAGTTTGGCCGGGGGCAGGGCCTATGGCTACACCTTC.

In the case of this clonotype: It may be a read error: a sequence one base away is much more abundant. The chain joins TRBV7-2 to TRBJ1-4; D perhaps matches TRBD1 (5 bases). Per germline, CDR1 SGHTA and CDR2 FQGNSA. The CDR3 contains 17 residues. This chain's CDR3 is CSSSSRRYQGGNEKLFF. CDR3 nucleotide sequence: TGTTCCAGCAGCTCCCGCCGGTATCAGGGAGGGAATGAAAAACTGTTTTTT.

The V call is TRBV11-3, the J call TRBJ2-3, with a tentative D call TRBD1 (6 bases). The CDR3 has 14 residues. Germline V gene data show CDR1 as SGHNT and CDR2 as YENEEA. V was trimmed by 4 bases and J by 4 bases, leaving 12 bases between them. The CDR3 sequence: CASSSGATADTQYF. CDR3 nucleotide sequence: TGTGCCAGCAGCTCAGGGGCTACAGCAGATACGCAGTATTTT.

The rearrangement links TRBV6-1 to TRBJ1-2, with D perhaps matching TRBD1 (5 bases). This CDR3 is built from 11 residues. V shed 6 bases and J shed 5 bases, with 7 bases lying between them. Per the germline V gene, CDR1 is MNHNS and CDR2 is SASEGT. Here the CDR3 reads CASRGTYGYTF. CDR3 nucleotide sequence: TGTGCCAGCAGGGGGACGTATGGCTACACCTTC.

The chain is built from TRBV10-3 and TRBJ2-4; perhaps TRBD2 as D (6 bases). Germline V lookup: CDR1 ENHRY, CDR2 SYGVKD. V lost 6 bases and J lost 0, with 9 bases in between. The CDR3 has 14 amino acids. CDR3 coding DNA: TGTGCCATCAGCAGGGACTTAGCCAAAAACATTCAGTACTTC. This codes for CAISRDLAKNIQYF.

The CDR3 DNA sequence: TGTGCCACGGGGGATCGGGGCGACACCGGGGAGCTGTTTTTT. Translated: CATGDRGDTGELFF. The chain combines TRBV19 with TRBJ2-2; a weak D match, TRBD2 (6 bases). The V end was cut by 10 bases, the J end by 3 bases, with 15 bases between. Per the germline V gene, CDR1 is LNHDA and CDR2 is SQIVND (reference sequence). The CDR3 runs to 14 residues.

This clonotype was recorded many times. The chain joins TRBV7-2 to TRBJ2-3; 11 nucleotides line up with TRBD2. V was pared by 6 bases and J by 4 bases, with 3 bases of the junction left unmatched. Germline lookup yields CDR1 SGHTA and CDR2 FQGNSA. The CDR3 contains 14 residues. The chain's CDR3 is CASSRSGRADTQYF. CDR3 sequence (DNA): TGTGCCAGCAGTCGTAGCGGGAGGGCAGATACGCAGTATTTT.

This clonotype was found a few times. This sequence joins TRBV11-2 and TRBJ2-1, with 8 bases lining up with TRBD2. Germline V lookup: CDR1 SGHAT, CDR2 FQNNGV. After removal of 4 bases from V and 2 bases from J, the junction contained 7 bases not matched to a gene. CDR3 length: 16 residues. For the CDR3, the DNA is TGTGCCAGCAGCTCAACCCCGGGGGGGACCTACAATGAGCAGTTCTTC. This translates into CASSSTPGGTYNEQFF. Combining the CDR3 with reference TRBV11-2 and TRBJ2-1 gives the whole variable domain EAGVAQSPRYKIIEKRQSVAFWCNPISGHATLYWYQQILGQGPKLLIQFQNNGVVDDSQLPKDRFSAERLKGVDSTLKIQPAKLEDSAVYLCASSSTPGGTYNEQFFGPGTRLTVL.

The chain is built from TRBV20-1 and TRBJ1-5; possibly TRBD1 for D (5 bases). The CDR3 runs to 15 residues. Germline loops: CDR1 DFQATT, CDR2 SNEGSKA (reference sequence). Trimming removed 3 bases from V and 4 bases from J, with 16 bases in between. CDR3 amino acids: CSASGISSGNQPQHF. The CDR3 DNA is TGCAGTGCTAGCGGAATATCGTCAGGGAATCAGCCCCAGCATTTT.

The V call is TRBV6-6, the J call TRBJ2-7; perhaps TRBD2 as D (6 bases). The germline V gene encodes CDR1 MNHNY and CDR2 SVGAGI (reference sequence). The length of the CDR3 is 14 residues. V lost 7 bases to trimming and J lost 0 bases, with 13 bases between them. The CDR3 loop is CASTGEVPSYEQYF. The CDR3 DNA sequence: TGTGCCAGCACGGGGGAGGTTCCCTCCTACGAGCAGTACTTC.

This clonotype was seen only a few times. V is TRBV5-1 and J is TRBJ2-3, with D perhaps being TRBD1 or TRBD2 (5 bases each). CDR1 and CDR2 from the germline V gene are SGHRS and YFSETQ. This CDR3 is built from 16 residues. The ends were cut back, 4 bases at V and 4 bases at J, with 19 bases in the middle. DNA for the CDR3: TGCGCCAGCAGCCTTAGTGGGGGATTGGGGTCAGATACGCAGTATTTT. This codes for CASSLSGGLGSDTQYF.

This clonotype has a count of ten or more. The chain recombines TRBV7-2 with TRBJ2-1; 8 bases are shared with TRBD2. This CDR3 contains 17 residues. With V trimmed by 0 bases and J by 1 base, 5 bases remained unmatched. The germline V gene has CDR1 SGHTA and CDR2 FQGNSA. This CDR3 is CASSLALLAASYNEQFF. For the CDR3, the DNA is TGTGCCAGCAGCTTAGCTCTACTAGCGGCTTCCTACAATGAGCAGTTCTTC. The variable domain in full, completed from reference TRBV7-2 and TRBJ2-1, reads GAGVSQSPSNKVTEKGKDVELRCDPISGHTALYWYRQSLGQGLEFLIYFQGNSAPDKSGLPSDRFSAERTGGSVSTLTIQRTQQEDSAVYLCASSLALLAASYNEQFFGPGTRLTVL.

The CDR3 is CASRTGGAKNIQYF. DNA of the CDR3: TGTGCCAGCAGGACGGGGGGAGCCAAAAACATTCAGTACTTC. The J gene is TRBJ2-4, the V gene TRBV2, with 7 bases lining up with TRBD2. After removal of 6 bases from V and 0 bases from J, the junction contained 2 bases not matched to a gene. Looked up from germline, CDR1 is SNHLY and CDR2 is FYNNEI. The length of the CDR3 is 14 residues. Complete variable domain (other parts from reference TRBV2 and TRBJ2-4): EPEVTQTPSHQVTQMGQEVILRCVPISNHLYFYWYRQILGQKVEFLVSFYNNEISEKSEIFDDQFSVERPDGSNFTLKIRSTKLEDSAMYFCASRTGGAKNIQYFGAGTRLSVL.

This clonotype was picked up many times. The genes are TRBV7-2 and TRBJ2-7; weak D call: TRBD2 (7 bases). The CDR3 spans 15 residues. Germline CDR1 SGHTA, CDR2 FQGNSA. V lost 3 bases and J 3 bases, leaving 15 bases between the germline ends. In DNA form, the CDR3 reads TGTGCCAGCAGCTTCTTTCGGGGGGCCTACTACGAGCAGTACTTC. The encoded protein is CASSFFRGAYYEQYF.

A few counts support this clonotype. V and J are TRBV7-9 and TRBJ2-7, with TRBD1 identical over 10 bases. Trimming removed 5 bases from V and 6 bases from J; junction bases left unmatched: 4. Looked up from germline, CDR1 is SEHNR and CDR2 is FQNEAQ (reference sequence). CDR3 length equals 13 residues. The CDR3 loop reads CASSPGQGVEQYF. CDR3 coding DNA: TGTGCCAGCAGCCCCGGACAGGGGGTCGAGCAGTACTTC.